The clone carrying this T cell receptor beta chain appeared a few times. No antigen is known for it. The whole isolated RNA underwent reverse transcription, so sequencing captured expressed TCRB transcripts. Profiling relied on immunoSEQ multiplex PCR, and the TCRdb table lists in-frame clones only, not all of them. The data contain around 300,000 clones, 7% to 9% of them singletons. The sample is drawn from a study of beta chain features in type 1 diabetes. Findings and caveats of the study: Shorter templates might be favored by PCR, equally in patients and controls. More deletions and fewer insertions at VDJ junctions were found in patients with type 1 diabetes.

The CDR3 contains 15 residues. Trimming cost V 0 bases and J 9 bases; bases outside gene matches: 5. Germline assignment: CDR1 SEHNR and CDR2 FQNEAQ (reference sequence). A CD45RO/CCR7/CD25/CD127/CD95/CD27 panel sorted naive, central memory, regulatory and stem cell-like memory CD4+ cells. This TCR was recovered from a woman aged 18-29 years in good health. The chain links TRBV7-9 to TRBJ1-6; 7 bases align to TRBD1. The sample consisted of central memory CD4+ T cells from blood. The CDR3 spells CASSLAGGGSSPLHF. CDR3 sequence (DNA): TGTGCCAGCAGCTTAGCAGGGGGCGGGAGTTCACCCCTCCACTTT.